This T cell receptor (beta chain) originates from a study of shared clonotypes between healthy human individuals. Study outcomes and limitations: Having only a few donors restricted how much genetic and exposure-history diversity was captured. The four-donor shared clonotypes exceeded non-shared clonotypes in generation probability, with non-shared ones scoring lower.

Authors' methods: Sequence data from immunoSEQ were junction-only and lacked quality scores; consequently, filtering differed. The assay was immunoSEQ multiplex PCR, and TCRdb's table has in-frame clones only and misses some. V, J and clone size derive from that table, while D and trimming were established from the DNA sequence. This table holds around 2.1 million clones, 93% found once. This clone appeared once. What it binds is unknown. With 2 bases removed from V and 4 bases from J, the gap between germline ends came to 11 bases. CDR1 is MNHEY, CDR2 SMNVEV, per germline (reference sequence). There are 14 residues in the CDR3. The naive CD8 fraction comprised CD45RO-negative cells positively selected for CCR7 and excluded terminally differentiated effector memory CD45RA+ cells.

The source is a man in his late teens or twenties in good health. Some clones in this sample may be carry-over from other donors' samples. Material for sequencing was naive CD8+ T cells from PBMCs. The chain carries TRBV27 and TRBJ1-1, with D maybe TRBD1 (5 bases). In DNA form, the CDR3 reads TGTGCCAGCAGTTTAAGCAGGGTAGTCACTGAAGCTTTCTTT. Amino acids: CASSLSRVVTEAFF.